This T cell receptor (beta chain) was recorded in a study of regulatory T cells in long-lasting Graves disease. Study-wide points: The study found TRBV28, TRBJ1-2 and TRBJ2-5 favored in persistent disease.

Relying on iRepertoire HTBI primers and Arm-PCR of CDR3 regions, the team built TCR beta libraries. MiXCR, run by TCRdb on the multiplex PCR reads, gives a single entry per CDR3 protein. Among about 290,000 distinct CDR3 sequences, 22% were seen once, and the ten largest hold approximately 53%. The CDR3 consists of 15 residues. Germline V gene sequence: CDR1 KGHSH, CDR2 LQKENI. The V end was cut by 2 bases, the J end by 9 bases, with 14 bases between. Noted time point: persistent/refractory GD, antithyroid drugs over 5 years with positive TRAb. Extracted PBMC RNA gave rise to the TCR library. This clonotype showed up many times. Its antigen remains unidentified.

The chain carries TRBV18 and TRBJ1-6; D is possibly TRBD1 (5 bases). The source is a female donor with Graves disease. Material: peripheral blood mononuclear cells (PBMCs), obtained when the disease was refractory, from a patient treated with antithyroid drugs. Written as DNA, the CDR3 is TGTGCCAGCTCACCAAGAGAAGGGGATGGTTCACCCCTCCACTTT. This encodes CASSPREGDGSPLHF. Based on the CDR3 plus reference TRBV18 and TRBJ1-6, the full variable domain is NAGVMQNPRHLVRRRGQEARLRCSPMKGHSHVYWYRQLPEEGLKFMVYLQKENIIDESGMPKERFSAEFPKEGPSILRIQQVVRGDSAAYFCASSPREGDGSPLHFGNGTRLTVT.